This T cell receptor beta chain was obtained from a study of shared clonotypes between healthy human individuals. Study observations and caveats: Clonotype sharing across a few donors was observed for around 5% of naive CD4 clonotypes. Non-shared clonotypes had lower generation probabilities than clonotypes shared by all four sorted-subset donors. Exclusively blood specimens were collected; tissue repertoires likely differ.

The CDR3 is made up of 14 amino acids. Germline values: CDR1 SGHTS, CDR2 YDEGEE. J gave up 4 bases and V 4 bases, and 4 bases lay outside the gene matches. TCRdb's table, derived via immunoSEQ multiplex PCR, lists solely in-frame clones and lacks some. The sample includes more than 2 million clones, approximately 95% of them seen just once. This clone was recorded only once. Its target is unknown. Partitioning of CD4+ cells yielded a CD45RA+ naive subset and a CD45RA-negative memory subset. Source material: naive CD4+ T cells sorted from blood. As to subset: CD45RA+ positively selected. J is TRBJ1-4 and V is TRBV5-8; 7 bases map to TRBD1. The clonotype originates from a man between 18 and 35 years old in good health. The CDR3 nucleotides are TGTGCCAGCAGCACGGGACAGAGTAATGAAAAACTGTTTTTT. Translated: CASSTGQSNEKLFF.